The source of this T cell receptor beta chain is a study of T cells after yellow fever vaccination (dated by TCRdb to between 2018 and 2021). With regard to the full study: The SMART-Seq v4 Ultra Low Input RNA kit was used to prepare libraries from fractions with low cell numbers. To follow T-cell clones before and after both primary and booster YFV17D yellow fever vaccination, bulk TCR alpha and beta repertoires underwent longitudinal sequencing. Two healthy male donors made up the cohort, one aged 18 to 30 years and the other aged 30 to 40 years. Blood was collected at multiple timepoints before and after primary and secondary immunization, and bulk PBMC replicates and cell subsets were isolated.

Sample treatment or condition, as interpreted from the label and publication: live attenuated yellow fever vaccine strain. At every blood-draw timepoint, two biological replicates of bulk PBMCs were collected. A standard Ficoll-Paque protocol was used to isolate PBMCs from peripheral blood. RNA was extracted with TriZol from bulk PBMCs, CD4 and CD8 fractions, and dextramer-positive and dextramer-negative fractions. TCR cDNA was made using 5'RACE template switching, a step that added a universal primer site and unique molecular identifiers. cDNA synthesis was primed from both the TCR alpha and TCR beta constant segments. Two PCR steps were used to amplify libraries, with sample barcodes and sequencing adapters being added in the second step. Libraries were sequenced on Illumina HiSeq 2500 (2x100 bp) or NovaSeq (2x150 bp). Per the source publication's procedure: MIGEC handled demultiplexing of reads and collapsing into UMI consensus sequences, while MiXCR performed V(D)J alignment. Clonotypes responding to the vaccine were identified with edgeR on replicate PBMC samples, with the criteria of FDR below 0.01 and a log2 fold change above 5 up to day 15. CD4 or CD8 identity was assigned to each bulk clonotype according to whether the clonotype was present at higher abundance in the sequenced CD4 repertoire or the sequenced CD8 repertoire. TCRdb cleaned the public reads at Q25 with fastp, built clones with MiXCR and kept in-frame beta chains. For every CDR3 protein sequence, its rows merge into one entry that carries the most common genes and DNA. The V and J calls come from TCRdb's annotation, not from the publication. The sample table lists 450,000 to 550,000 distinct CDR3 sequences, approximately 21% of them with a count of one. The ten largest clones add up to approximately 15% of the sample.

The study at large found these results: The study included only two donors, which limits how far the findings can be generalized. Most clones expanded after primary vaccination were re-detected after the booster (around 96% of CD4 and around 88% of CD8), suggesting broad memory maintenance. Compared with the primary T-cell response, the secondary T-cell response was faster but weaker, reaching its peak on day 5 rather than on day 15. Computational filtering was required because FACS-sorted repertoires could contain abundant contaminating clonotypes from the bulk population. A small fraction of clonotypes showed up in both the CD4 and CD8 compartments, probably as a result of convergent recombination.

This clonotype was detected a few times. What antigen it recognizes has not been identified. No much larger clonotype is one base removed from it; base qualities were not supplied. The source material was PBMCs, sampled 15 days after the yellow fever booster vaccination. This receptor was obtained from a man aged 25 to 45 who received the YFV17D yellow fever vaccine.

The CDR3 corresponds to CASSPGHFPGLAGANEQFF. The DNA reads as follows: TGCGCCAGCAGCCCCGGACATTTCCCGGGACTAGCGGGAGCAAATGAGCAGTTCTTC. The rearrangement combines TRBV5-1 with TRBJ2-1, and 14 junctional nucleotides match TRBD2. Here V drops 4 bases and J drops 7 bases, and the junction holds 16 bases not matched to any gene. CDR1 is given as SGHRS and CDR2 as YFSETQ, both from the germline V gene. There are 19 amino acids in the CDR3, from cysteine to phenylalanine inclusive. Just the 57-base CDR3 DNA is kept, in frame starting at base 1.